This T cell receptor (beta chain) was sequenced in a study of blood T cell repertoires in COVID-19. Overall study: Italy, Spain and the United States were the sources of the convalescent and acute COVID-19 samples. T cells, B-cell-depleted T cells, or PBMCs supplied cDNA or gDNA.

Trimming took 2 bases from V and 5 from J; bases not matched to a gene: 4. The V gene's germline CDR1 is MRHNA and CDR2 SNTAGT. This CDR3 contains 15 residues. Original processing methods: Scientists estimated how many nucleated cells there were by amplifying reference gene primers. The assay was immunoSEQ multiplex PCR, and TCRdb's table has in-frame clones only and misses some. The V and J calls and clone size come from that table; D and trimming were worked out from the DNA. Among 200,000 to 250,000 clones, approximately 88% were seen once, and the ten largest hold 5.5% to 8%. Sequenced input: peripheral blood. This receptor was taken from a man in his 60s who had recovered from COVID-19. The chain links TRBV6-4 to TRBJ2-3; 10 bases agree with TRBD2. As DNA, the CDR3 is TGTGCCAGCAGTGACCAGCGGGGGGGCGTAGATACGCAGTATTTT. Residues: CASSDQRGGVDTQYF.